This T cell receptor (beta chain) is from a study of T cell repertoires in cytomegalovirus infection. In the study overall: As its CMV epitopes, the study selected recently identified HLA-C-restricted and well-studied HLA-B-restricted targets.

The CDR3 is 15 residues long. Per the germline V gene, CDR1 is MNHNY and CDR2 is SVGAGI (reference sequence). The V end lost 8 bases, the J end lost 1 base, and 15 bases lay between the germline ends. Points on this clonotype: Antigen unknown.

TCRdb analysed the reads with MiXCR anew, one entry per CDR3 protein. The table includes some 590,000 distinct CDR3 sequences, about 39% detected once. This receptor was obtained from a human donor in good health (CMV status not recorded). Some clones in this sample may be carry-over from other donors' samples. The V gene is TRBV6-6, the J gene TRBJ1-5; D is unclear. Sequencing was performed on cultured PBMCs, taken from culture after CMV antigen stimulation. The CDR3 DNA reads as TGTGCCAGCGGGAAACAAACTGGGAGCAATCAGCCCCAGCATTTT. It yields the protein CASGKQTGSNQPQHF.